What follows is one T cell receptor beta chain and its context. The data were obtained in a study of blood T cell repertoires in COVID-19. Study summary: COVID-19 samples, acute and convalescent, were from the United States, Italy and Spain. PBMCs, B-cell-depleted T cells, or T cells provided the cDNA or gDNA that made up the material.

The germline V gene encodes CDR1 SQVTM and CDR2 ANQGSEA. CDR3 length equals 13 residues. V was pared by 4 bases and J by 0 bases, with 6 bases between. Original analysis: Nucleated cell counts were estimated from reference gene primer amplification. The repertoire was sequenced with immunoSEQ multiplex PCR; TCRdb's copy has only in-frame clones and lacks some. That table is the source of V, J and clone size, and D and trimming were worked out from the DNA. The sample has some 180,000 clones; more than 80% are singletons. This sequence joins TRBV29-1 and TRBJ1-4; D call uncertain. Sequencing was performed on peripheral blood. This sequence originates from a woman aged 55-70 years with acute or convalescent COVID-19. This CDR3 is CSVAGSTNEKLFF. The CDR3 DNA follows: TGCAGCGTTGCGGGATCAACTAATGAAAAACTGTTTTTT.